These 27 T cell receptor beta chains were all obtained from the same sample, sequenced in a study of blood T cell repertoires in COVID-19. The table came from immunoSEQ multiplex PCR; TCRdb's copy has only in-frame clones and leaves some out. The sample comprises a few hundred thousand clones, roughly 80% of which are singletons, and 5.1% rests with the top ten. Specimen: peripheral blood. The receptors derive from a human donor in a cohort sampled during active COVID-19.

This sequence joins TRBV2 and TRBJ2-7, with 9 bases fitting TRBD1. Losses at the gene ends were 10 bases for V and 9 bases for J; bases not matched to a gene: 10. Germline values: CDR1 SNHLY, CDR2 FYNNEI. The CDR3 length is 12 residues. CDR3 sequence reads: CATTGDRVRQYF. The CDR3 DNA reads TGTGCCACCACGGGGGACAGGGTAAGGCAGTACTTC.

The table lists this clone with a few counts. The chain carries TRBV7-9 and TRBJ1-1; D ambiguous. Per the germline V gene, CDR1 is SEHNR and CDR2 is FQNEAQ (reference sequence). CDR3 length equals 12 residues. V dropped 5 bases and J dropped 7 bases, with 11 bases sitting between them. This chain's CDR3 is CASSPDVIEAFF. CDR3 DNA: TGTGCCAGCAGCCCAGATGTTATTGAAGCTTTCTTT.

The V gene is TRBV30, the J gene TRBJ1-6, with 8 bases identical to TRBD1. V dropped 5 bases and J dropped 10; count of bases not matched to a gene: 4. The CDR3 is made up of 12 amino acids. Germline CDR1 GTSNPN, CDR2 SVGIG (reference sequence). Here the CDR3 DNA reads TGTGCCTGGGGACAGGGTAGATCACCCCTCCACTTT. Its protein is CAWGQGRSPLHF.

The genes are TRBV6-2 or TRBV6-3 and TRBJ1-2; D possibly corresponds to TRBD1 (5 bases). The germline gives CDR1 MNHEY, CDR2 SVGEGT. The CDR3 is made up of 18 amino acids. Trimming pared 0 bases from V and 4 bases from J, leaving 21 bases between. The CDR3 loop is CASSYSIRSGRAVYGYTF. CDR3 nucleotides: TGTGCCAGCAGTTACTCGATCCGCAGTGGCAGGGCCGTCTATGGCTACACCTTC.

This chain connects TRBV27 to TRBJ1-2; 9 positions match TRBD1. After removal of 2 bases from V and 6 bases from J, the junction contained 7 bases not matched to a gene. The V gene's germline CDR1 is MNHEY and CDR2 SMNVEV (reference sequence). The CDR3 has 15 residues. Written as DNA, the CDR3 is TGTGCCAGCAGTTTAAGACGGGACAGGGCTCATGGCTACACCTTC. As protein: CASSLRRDRAHGYTF.

The gene calls are TRBV30 and TRBJ1-1; D gene unclear. The V end was cut by 2 bases, the J end by 0 bases, with 10 bases between. The germline gives CDR1 GTSNPN, CDR2 SVGIG (reference sequence). The CDR3 is 14 amino acids. The CDR3 sequence is CAWSRGRMNTEAFF. As DNA, the CDR3 is TGTGCCTGGAGTAGAGGGAGGATGAACACTGAAGCTTTCTTT.

The gene calls are TRBV9 and TRBJ1-1; D is uncertain. Germline values: CDR1 SGDLS, CDR2 YYNGEE. The CDR3 spans 12 residues. V was clipped by 4 bases and J by 10 bases, with 14 bases between them. DNA for the CDR3: TGTGCCAGCAGCCCCGGGGTCGGACCAGCTTTCTTT. This encodes CASSPGVGPAFF.

V gene TRBV2 combines with J gene TRBJ2-6; weak D call: TRBD1 (6 bases). Trimming removed 7 bases from V and 1 base from J, with 17 bases in between. The germline gives CDR1 SNHLY, CDR2 FYNNEI. The CDR3 consists of 17 residues. The CDR3 reads CASKLTGIPSGANVLTF. CDR3 in DNA: TGTGCCAGCAAACTAACAGGGATCCCATCTGGGGCCAACGTCCTGACTTTC.

The chain couples TRBV28 to TRBJ2-7, with TRBD1 matching over 7 bases. J lost 2 bases, V lost 7 bases, and 14 bases had no gene match. Looked up from germline, CDR1 is MDHEN and CDR2 is SYDVKM. This CDR3 contains 16 residues. CDR3 coding DNA: TGTGCCAGCACCAACGTCCCCAGGGGGATGACCTACGAGCAGTACTTC. Translated: CASTNVPRGMTYEQYF.

V is TRBV2 and J is TRBJ2-7; 8 bases fit TRBD2. The CDR3 totals 14 residues. V was pared by 7 bases and J by 6 bases, with 11 bases of the junction left unmatched. Germline CDR1 is SNHLY and CDR2 is FYNNEI. CDR3 sequence: CASIAGTSVGEQYF. In nucleotides, the CDR3 is TGTGCCAGCATAGCGGGAACGTCGGTAGGCGAGCAGTACTTC.

The CDR3 DNA reads as TGTGCCAGCAGTCAGGCCCCGGGACTCCCATGGTGGTTCTTC. The encoded protein is CASSQAPGLPWWFF. The chain has TRBV7-9 and TRBJ2-1; tentative D call: TRBD2 (6 bases). The CDR3 has 14 residues. Germline CDR1 reads SEHNR; CDR2 reads FQNEAQ (reference sequence). Trimming shortened V by 6 bases and J by 15 bases, and 24 bases separated the two germline ends.

This chain uses TRBV27 with TRBJ1-2; 7 bases agree with TRBD1. Germline V gives CDR1 MNHEY, CDR2 SMNVEV (reference sequence). The CDR3 covers 16 residues. V was clipped by 3 bases and J by 8 bases; unmatched bases: 15. CDR3 amino acids: CASSFFTETGLEGYTF. DNA for the CDR3: TGTGCCAGCAGTTTCTTCACCGAGACAGGGTTGGAGGGCTACACCTTC.

The chain uses TRBV11-2 and TRBJ2-7, with TRBD2 matching 10 bases. The CDR3 runs 14 residues. V lost 6 bases to trimming and J lost 0 bases; unmatched junction nucleotides: 2. CDR1 and CDR2 (germline): SGHAT, FQNNGV. CDR3 sequence reads: CASRLAGLSYEQYF. CDR3 coding DNA: TGTGCCAGCAGACTAGCGGGACTCTCCTACGAGCAGTACTTC.

This chain uses TRBV29-1 with TRBJ2-5; 7 bases agree with TRBD1. V gave up 4 bases and J gave up 8 bases; unmatched junction bases: 10. This CDR3 spans 13 amino acids. Germline V lookup: CDR1 SQVTM, CDR2 ANQGSEA. The CDR3 bases are TGCAGCGTTGGGACAGGCATAAGAGATACCCAGTACTTC. This translates into CSVGTGIRDTQYF.

This chain joins TRBV19 and TRBJ2-2, with D unclear. The CDR3 totals 15 residues. The ends were cut back, 3 bases at V and 1 base at J, with 9 bases in the middle. Germline-derived CDR1 and CDR2 are LNHDA and SQIVND (reference sequence). The CDR3 region has the DNA TGTGCCAGTAGTATGATTAGAGAGAACACCGGGGAGCTGTTTTTT. Its protein is CASSMIRENTGELFF.

The rearrangement joins TRBV9 to TRBJ2-7; 9 bases are a match to TRBD1. This CDR3 is 15 amino acids long. CDR1 is SGDLS and CDR2 is YYNGEE in the germline V gene. V was clipped by 3 bases and J by 3 bases; unmatched bases: 7. CDR3 sequence: CASSASPGQGYEQYF. The CDR3 region has the DNA TGTGCCAGCAGCGCCTCCCCGGGACAGGGCTACGAGCAGTACTTC.

V is TRBV28 and J is TRBJ2-5, with 14 bases that match TRBD2. The CDR3 runs to 16 residues. With V trimmed by 4 bases and J by 4 bases, 5 bases remained unmatched. Germline CDR1 MDHEN, CDR2 SYDVKM. The CDR3 protein is CASSWGLAGVRETQYF. CDR3 coding DNA: TGTGCCAGCAGTTGGGGACTAGCGGGAGTGCGAGAGACCCAGTACTTC.

This chain links TRBV5-1 with TRBJ1-1, with no clear D. The germline V gene has CDR1 SGHRS and CDR2 YFSETQ. The CDR3 is made up of 14 amino acids. Trimming stripped 0 bases from V and 0 bases from J, with 6 bases between. Here the CDR3 DNA reads TGCGCCAGCAGCTTGGAACAGTTGAACACTGAAGCTTTCTTT. Translation gives CASSLEQLNTEAFF.

V gene TRBV30 combines with J gene TRBJ1-2; D uncertain. This CDR3 is built from 11 residues. V was trimmed by 2 bases and J by 3 bases, leaving 4 bases between them. Germline V gene data show CDR1 as GTSNPN and CDR2 as SVGIG (reference sequence). The CDR3 loop reads CAWSRYYGYTF. CDR3 DNA sequence: TGTGCCTGGAGTCGTTACTATGGCTACACCTTC. Filled out from reference TRBV30 and TRBJ1-2, the complete variable domain reads SQTIHQWPATLVQPVGSPLSLECTVEGTSNPNLYWYRQAAGRGLQLLFYSVGIGQISSEVPQNLSASRPQDRQFILSSKKLLLSDSGFYLCAWSRYYGYTFGSGTRLTVV.

This clone has only a few counts. The CDR3 DNA sequence: TGTGCCAGCAGGTCCAGGGGCAATCAGCCCCAGCATTTT. It is translated as CASRSRGNQPQHF. The chain carries TRBV25-1 and TRBJ1-5; possibly TRBD1 for D (5 bases). The CDR3 runs to 13 residues. The germline V gene encodes CDR1 MGHDK and CDR2 SYGVNS. Trimming cost V 6 bases and J 2 bases, with 8 bases left between them.

The chain carries TRBV15 and TRBJ2-1; D may be TRBD1 (5 bases). The CDR3 is 20 amino acids. The germline CDR1 and CDR2 sequences are LNHNV and YYDKDF (reference sequence). V lost 3 bases, J lost 6 bases, and 30 bases lay in between. The CDR3, as DNA: TGTGCCACCAGCAGCCCCCACGTGGGGCAAAACAGAAAAAGTATCAATGAGCAGTTCTTC. This codes for CATSSPHVGQNRKSINEQFF.

V usage is TRBV7-9 and J usage is TRBJ2-5, with 9 bases aligning to TRBD1. Germline loops: CDR1 SEHNR, CDR2 FQNEAQ (reference sequence). The CDR3 spans 13 residues. V lost 5 bases, J lost 6 bases, and 4 bases stayed unmatched. The CDR3, as DNA: TGTGCCAGCAGCAACGGACAGGGGCAGACCCAGTACTTC. This gives the protein CASSNGQGQTQYF.

The chain employs TRBV28 and TRBJ1-5; D may be TRBD1 (6 bases). Trimming shortened V by 2 bases and J by 0 bases, and 11 bases separated the two germline ends. The CDR3 totals 16 residues. Per germline, CDR1 MDHEN and CDR2 SYDVKM. Written as DNA, the CDR3 is TGTGCCAGCAGTTTAAACACAGGGTATAGCAATCAGCCCCAGCATTTT. It is translated as CASSLNTGYSNQPQHF.

V usage is TRBV14 and J usage is TRBJ2-7; maybe TRBD1 (6 bases). V lost 4 bases and J lost 5, with 9 bases in between. Germline V lookup: CDR1 SGHDN, CDR2 FVKESK. The CDR3 spans 12 residues. CDR3 in DNA: TGTGCCAGCAGCCTCTACAGGGACGAGCAGTACTTC. Encoded protein: CASSLYRDEQYF. The complete variable domain, with remaining parts taken from reference TRBV14 and TRBJ2-7, reads EAGVTQFPSHSVIEKGQTVTLRCDPISGHDNLYWYRRVMGKEIKFLLHFVKESKQDESGMPNNRFLAERTGGTYSTLKVQPAELEDSGVYFCASSLYRDEQYFGPGTRLTVT.

This clone was observed a handful of times. This chain links TRBV6-5 with TRBJ1-2, with TRBD1 matching over 8 bases. CDR1 MNHEY and CDR2 SVGAGI come from the germline V gene. The CDR3 runs 13 residues. V trimming: 10 bases; J trimming: 3 bases; junction bases outside the gene matches: 7. The CDR3 sequence: CATTDREDYGYTF. The CDR3 nucleotides read TGTGCCACGACGGACAGGGAGGACTATGGCTACACCTTC.

The genes are TRBV4-3 and TRBJ1-6; TRBD1 might be the D (6 bases). CDR1 and CDR2 (germline): LGHNA, YSLEER. V shed 4 bases and J shed 10 bases, with 11 bases lying between them. This CDR3 has 13 residues. This chain's CDR3 is CASSLDRRSPLHF. The CDR3 coding sequence is TGCGCCAGCAGCCTCGACAGGCGGTCACCCCTCCACTTT.

This rearrangement joins TRBV4-3 to TRBJ1-6; weak D call: TRBD1 (6 bases). Germline lookup yields CDR1 LGHNA and CDR2 YSLEER. This CDR3 spans 16 amino acids. Trimming removed 1 base from V and 9 bases from J, with 16 bases in between. The CDR3 loop reads CASSQGSRGRSSPLHF. For the CDR3, the DNA is TGCGCCAGCAGCCAAGGTAGCAGGGGCCGGAGTTCACCCCTCCACTTT.